This T cell receptor beta chain was identified during a study of blood T cell repertoires in COVID-19. Enrolled through a virtual design, the participants were between about 18 and 100 years of age and came from around 25 US areas. Study processing details: Nucleated cell number was recorded as an estimate derived from reference gene primer amplification. TCRdb's copy holds only in-frame clones and misses some; the assay was immunoSEQ multiplex PCR. D and trimming come from the DNA, and the V and J calls and clone size come from that table. The top ten hold about 4% of the sample, which has approximately 200,000 clones, over 80% seen once. The TCR sequence derives from a woman aged 30 to 39 who had been exposed to COVID-19. Sequencing was carried out using PBMCs or T cells enriched from blood (not recorded which).

The CDR3 loop reads CASSQLGGAQPQHF. The CDR3 DNA reads as TGTGCCAGCAGCCAATTAGGGGGTGCTCAGCCCCAGCATTTT. The V gene is TRBV3-1 (or the pseudogene TRBV3-2), the J gene TRBJ1-5; perhaps TRBD1 as D (6 bases). CDR1 and CDR2 (germline): LGHDT, YNNKEL (reference sequence). The CDR3 sequence is 14 residues long. V lost 2 bases to trimming and J lost 6 bases, with 11 bases between them.